These 10 T cell receptor beta chains were all obtained from the same sample, sequenced in a study of cytomegalovirus exposure and HLA in healthy donors. Sequencing was performed with immunoSEQ multiplex PCR; in TCRdb, only in-frame clones are kept and a portion is missing. The repertoire holds some 130,000 clones, with 70% to 90% as singletons. What was sequenced was PBMCs. The receptors stem from a woman in her late teens or twenties in good health and CMV-seropositive.

This clone has more than one count but fewer than ten. V and J are TRBV7-9 and TRBJ2-7; 9 bases agree with TRBD1. Germline CDR1 SEHNR, CDR2 FQNEAQ (reference sequence). Trimming at V came to 4 bases and at J to 3 bases, leaving 10 bases not matched to a gene. The CDR3 sequence is 16 residues long. The DNA of the CDR3 is TGTGCCAGCAGCTCTCCGGACAGGGGTTTCAACTACGAGCAGTACTTC. This sequence encodes CASSSPDRGFNYEQYF.

This chain connects TRBV4-1 to TRBJ2-2; D not certain. V was pared by 4 bases and J by 1 base, with 10 bases between. This CDR3 has 15 amino acids. The V gene's germline CDR1 is MGHRA and CDR2 YSYEKL. As DNA, the CDR3 is TGCGCCAGCAGCCCGGTGCCGATGAACACCGGGGAGCTGTTTTTT. Translation gives CASSPVPMNTGELFF.

This rearrangement joins TRBV27 to TRBJ2-7; 11 bases fit TRBD2. The ends lost 6 bases at V and 4 bases at J; junction bases unmatched: 11. Germline V gene lookup returns CDR1 MNHEY and CDR2 SMNVEV (reference sequence). The CDR3 has 16 residues. As DNA, the CDR3 is TGTGCCAGCAGGCGGATAGCGGGGGGGCCGTCGTACGAGCAGTACTTC. Its translation is CASRRIAGGPSYEQYF.

The CDR3 DNA sequence: TGTGCCAGCAGCTTCGGACAGGGGAGAGGCTATGGCTACACCTTC. This encodes CASSFGQGRGYGYTF. The chain joins TRBV13 to TRBJ1-2; 9 nucleotides agree with TRBD1. This CDR3 is built from 15 residues. Germline values: CDR1 PRHDT, CDR2 FYEKMQ (reference sequence). The junction had 6 bases not matched to a gene; V was cut back by 3 bases and J by 4 bases.

This clone was seen a handful of times. The CDR3 sequence: CASRSSYEQYF. DNA of the CDR3: TGTGCCAGCAGGAGCTCCTACGAGCAGTACTTC. The chain joins TRBV2 to TRBJ2-7; D is ambiguous. From germline, CDR1 is SNHLY and CDR2 FYNNEI. The CDR3 is made up of 11 amino acids. V gave up 6 bases and J gave up 0 bases, with 3 bases separating them.

This chain uses TRBV13 with TRBJ2-1; 8 bases line up with TRBD2. CDR3 length: 15 amino acids. The J segment lost 3 bases and the V segment lost 2 bases, leaving 3 bases of the junction unmatched. The germline V gene has CDR1 PRHDT and CDR2 FYEKMQ (reference sequence). The CDR3 sequence is CASSLRGLVYNEQFF. CDR3 sequence (DNA): TGTGCCAGCAGCTTAAGGGGACTAGTCTACAATGAGCAGTTCTTC.

The chain is built from TRBV7-9 and TRBJ1-6; 10 bases align to TRBD1. There are 15 residues in the CDR3. V dropped 3 bases and J dropped 9; count of bases not matched to a gene: 5. CDR1 SEHNR and CDR2 FQNEAQ come from the germline V gene (reference sequence). The CDR3: CASSFGTGEGSPLHF. The CDR3 DNA sequence: TGTGCCAGCAGCTTCGGGACAGGGGAGGGTTCACCCCTCCACTTT.

The chain recombines TRBV5-1 with TRBJ2-1; 9 nucleotides align to TRBD2. The V gene end was trimmed by 4 bases and the J gene end by 8 bases; junction bases not matched to a gene: 10. Germline CDR1 reads SGHRS; CDR2 reads YFSETQ. This CDR3 is 15 amino acids long. The CDR3 loop is CASSPGTSYIYEQFF. The CDR3, as DNA: TGCGCCAGCAGCCCGGGGACTAGCTATATCTATGAGCAGTTCTTC.

The chain uses TRBV15 and TRBJ1-5; 8 nucleotides agree with TRBD1. The V segment lost 5 bases and the J segment 5 bases; nucleotides outside the gene matches: 5. CDR1 is LNHNV and CDR2 is YYDKDF in the germline V gene (reference sequence). The CDR3 is made up of 14 amino acids. The CDR3 protein is CATSGDRSHQPQHF. The CDR3 DNA reads TGTGCCACCAGCGGGGACAGGTCGCATCAGCCCCAGCATTTT.

The J gene is TRBJ2-3, the V gene TRBV6-5; D gene ambiguous. With 5 bases removed from V and 3 bases from J, the gap between germline ends came to 6 bases. Looked up from germline, CDR1 is MNHEY and CDR2 is SVGAGI. The CDR3 has 12 amino acids. CDR3: CASSLLTDTQYF. As DNA, the CDR3 is TGTGCCAGCAGTCTTCTAACAGATACGCAGTATTTT.